This T cell receptor (beta chain) stems from a study of T cell repertoires in cytomegalovirus infection. As for the study in general: A matching HLA type, together with CMV infection, was signaled by public TCR beta signatures.

Details on this clonotype: Antigen unknown.

Study observations and caveats: HLA-C-restricted CMV-specific TCR beta clonotypes were dominant in the ex vivo response.

The V gene lost 5 bases and the J gene lost 4 bases, with 15 bases spanning the gap. This CDR3 has 15 residues. Looked up from germline, CDR1 is SEHNR and CDR2 is FQNEAQ (reference sequence). TCRdb fed the reads into MiXCR, producing one record per CDR3 protein. This sample has hundreds of thousands of distinct CDR3 sequences, with approximately 24% found just once. The sample taken for sequencing was CD8+ T cells from PBMCs. The chain combines TRBV7-9 with TRBJ1-5; D might be TRBD1 (6 bases). This receptor was identified in a human donor in good health (CMV status not recorded). Some clones in this sample may be carry-over from other donors' samples. CDR3 sequence reads: CASSGGSSPNQPQHF. The CDR3 bases are TGTGCCAGCAGCGGGGGCAGTAGCCCGAATCAGCCCCAGCATTTT.